The 7 T cell receptor beta chains below come from one sample, sequenced in a study of T cell responses to AZD1222 COVID-19 vaccine. Profiled with immunoSEQ multiplex PCR; TCRdb holds only in-frame clones, not every one. Of 180,000 or so clones detected, approximately 90% appear once; the ten largest clones hold more than 3.5%. This specimen consisted of peripheral blood, obtained 28 days after the second dose of the MenACWY control vaccine. These receptors came from an adult who received the MenACWY meningococcal vaccine as a control.

The chain employs TRBV3-1 (or the pseudogene TRBV3-2) and TRBJ1-4, with 8 bases identical to TRBD1. Germline V gene lookup returns CDR1 LGHDT and CDR2 YNNKEL (reference sequence). V lost 6 bases to trimming and J lost 2 bases; unmatched junction nucleotides: 2. The CDR3 covers 14 residues. This CDR3 is CASSRQGTNEKLFF. The CDR3 coding sequence is TGTGCCAGCAGTCGACAGGGGACTAATGAAAAACTGTTTTTT.

The gene calls are TRBV19 and TRBJ2-2; TRBD2 matches 9 bases. The J segment lost 6 bases and the V segment lost 8 bases, leaving 10 bases of the junction unmatched. The CDR3 is 15 residues long. CDR1 and CDR2 from the germline V gene are LNHDA and SQIVND (reference sequence). DNA of the CDR3: TGTGCCAGTCGGTCGGCGGGAGGGCCCCCCGGGGAGCTGTTTTTT. Its translation: CASRSAGGPPGELFF.

This rearrangement joins TRBV6-1 to TRBJ2-1; no firm D call. With 1 base removed from V and 0 bases from J, the gap between germline ends came to 7 bases. Germline assignment: CDR1 MNHNS and CDR2 SASEGT. The CDR3 runs to 15 residues. CDR3 in DNA: TGTGCCAGCAGTGAAGGGCTGACCTCCTACAATGAGCAGTTCTTC. Protein: CASSEGLTSYNEQFF.

The chain is built from TRBV15 and TRBJ2-3; no clear D. The V and J ends lost 2 bases and 6 bases respectively, with 9 bases between them. The V gene's germline CDR1 is LNHNV and CDR2 YYDKDF (reference sequence). This CDR3 comprises 13 residues. CDR3: CATSRSQVDTQYF. CDR3 DNA: TGTGCCACCAGCAGATCTCAGGTCGATACGCAGTATTTT.

Only a few counts were recorded for this clone. The V gene is TRBV10-3, the J gene TRBJ2-3; tentatively, D is TRBD1 (5 bases). Germline CDR1 is ENHRY and CDR2 is SYGVKD. Between the trimmed V and J ends, which lost 7 bases and 0 bases, there was a span of 17 bases. The CDR3 sequence is 16 residues long. CDR3 sequence: CAITAAGHPSTDTQYF. In DNA form, the CDR3 reads TGTGCCATCACTGCGGCCGGACACCCTAGCACAGATACGCAGTATTTT.

This chain uses TRBV19 with TRBJ2-1; 11 bases align to TRBD1. CDR1 is LNHDA, CDR2 SQIVND, per germline (reference sequence). The CDR3 is made up of 13 amino acids. V lost 7 bases and J lost 6; bases outside the gene matches: 2. As DNA, the CDR3 is TGTGCCAGTACTGGGACAGGGGGCAATGAGCAGTTCTTC. Translating gives CASTGTGGNEQFF.

CDR3 protein: CASSIRDPEAFF. CDR3 bases: TGTGCCAGCTCCATCCGGGACCCTGAAGCTTTCTTT. This chain links TRBV7-9 with TRBJ1-1; D possibly corresponds to TRBD1 (5 bases). V dropped 8 bases and J dropped 6 bases, with 13 bases sitting between them. Germline values: CDR1 SEHNR, CDR2 FQNEAQ (reference sequence). CDR3 length: 12 amino acids.